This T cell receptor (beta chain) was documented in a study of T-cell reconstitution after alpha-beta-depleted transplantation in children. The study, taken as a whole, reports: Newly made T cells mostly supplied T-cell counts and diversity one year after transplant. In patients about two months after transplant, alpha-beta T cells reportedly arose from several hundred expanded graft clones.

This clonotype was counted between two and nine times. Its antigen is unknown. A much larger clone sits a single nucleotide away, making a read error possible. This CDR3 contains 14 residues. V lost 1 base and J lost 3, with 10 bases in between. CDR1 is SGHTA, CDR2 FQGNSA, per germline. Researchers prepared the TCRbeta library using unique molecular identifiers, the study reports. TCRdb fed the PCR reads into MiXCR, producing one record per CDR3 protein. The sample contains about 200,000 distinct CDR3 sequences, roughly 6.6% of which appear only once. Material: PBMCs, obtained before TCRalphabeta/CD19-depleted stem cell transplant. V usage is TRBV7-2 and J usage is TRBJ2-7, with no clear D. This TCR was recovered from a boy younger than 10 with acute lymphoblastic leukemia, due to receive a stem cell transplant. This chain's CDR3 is CASSLDGGNYEQYF. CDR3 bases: TGTGCCAGCAGCTTAGATGGCGGAAACTACGAGCAGTACTTC. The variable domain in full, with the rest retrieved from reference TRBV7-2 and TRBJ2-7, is GAGVSQSPSNKVTEKGKDVELRCDPISGHTALYWYRQSLGQGLEFLIYFQGNSAPDKSGLPSDRFSAERTGGSVSTLTIQRTQQEDSAVYLCASSLDGGNYEQYFGPGTRLTVT.